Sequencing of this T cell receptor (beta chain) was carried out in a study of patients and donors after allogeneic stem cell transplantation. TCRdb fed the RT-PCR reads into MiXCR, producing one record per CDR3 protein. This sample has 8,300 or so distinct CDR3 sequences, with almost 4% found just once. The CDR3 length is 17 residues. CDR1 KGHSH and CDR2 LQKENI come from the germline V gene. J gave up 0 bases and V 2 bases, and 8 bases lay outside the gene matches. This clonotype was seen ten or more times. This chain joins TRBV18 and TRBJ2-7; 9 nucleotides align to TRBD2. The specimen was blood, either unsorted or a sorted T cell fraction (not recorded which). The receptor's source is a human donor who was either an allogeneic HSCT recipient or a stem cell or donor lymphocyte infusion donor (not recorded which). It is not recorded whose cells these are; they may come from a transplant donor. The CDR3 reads CASSPNLAGPSSYEQYF. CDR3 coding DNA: TGTGCCAGCTCACCAAACCTAGCGGGACCCTCCTCCTACGAGCAGTACTTC.